One sample yielded the 10 T cell receptor beta chains listed below, sequenced in a study of T cells in Graves' hyperthyroidism and ophthalmopathy. Amplified TCR beta CDR3 regions came from RNA transcripts. The TCR CDR3 first-round RT-PCR relied on the HTBI primer set. TCRdb reprocessed the multiplex PCR reads with MiXCR, giving one entry per CDR3 protein. Of roughly 100,000 distinct CDR3 sequences in the sample, roughly 47% were seen once. Sequencing was carried out using blood. The source is a man between 40 and 49 years old with Graves' hyperthyroidism.

In its sample, this clonotype was seen once. Given a much more abundant clone one base away, this may be a read error. The V call is TRBV7-9, the J call TRBJ1-1; a possible D gene is TRBD1 (6 bases). CDR1 is SEHNR, CDR2 FQNEAQ, per germline (reference sequence). CDR3 length: 13 amino acids. Trimming left V 5 bases short and J 5 bases short, with 12 bases between. The CDR3 DNA reads as TGTGCCAGCAGCCGGCACAGGGTGACTGAAGCTTTCTTT. Amino acid sequence: CASSRHRVTEAFF.

This clonotype was counted at least ten times. This chain links TRBV6-5 with TRBJ1-1, with TRBD1 as a possible D gene (5 bases). The germline V and J ends were trimmed by 0 bases and 1 base, with 9 bases remaining between them. The germline V gene has CDR1 MNHEY and CDR2 SVGAGI. The CDR3 extends over 15 amino acids. The CDR3 DNA follows: TGTGCCAGCAGTTACTCGAGGAGGGGGAACACTGAAGCTTTCTTT. This encodes CASSYSRRGNTEAFF.

The chain couples TRBV7-6 to TRBJ2-7; D perhaps matches TRBD1 (5 bases). Per the germline V gene, CDR1 is SGHVS and CDR2 is FNYEAQ. The CDR3 has 12 amino acids. With 6 bases removed from V and 2 bases from J, the gap between germline ends came to 8 bases. The CDR3 sequence is CASRMGPYEQYF. For the CDR3, the DNA is TGTGCCAGCAGAATGGGGCCCTACGAGCAGTACTTC. The entire variable domain, with the rest obtained from reference TRBV7-6 and TRBJ2-7, is as follows: GAGVSQSPRYKVTKRGQDVALRCDPISGHVSLYWYRQALGQGPEFLTYFNYEAQQDKSGLPNDRFSAERPEGSISTLTIQRTEQRDSAMYRCASRMGPYEQYFGPGTRLTVT.

In its sample, this clonotype was seen many times. The chain joins TRBV4-2 to TRBJ2-7; 9 bases align to TRBD1. CDR1 and CDR2 (germline): LGHNA, YNFKEQ. J lost 2 bases, V lost 0 bases, and 8 bases had no gene match. CDR3 size: 17 residues. Written as DNA, the CDR3 is TGTGCCAGCAGCCAAGAAGGGTGGGACAGGGTCACCTACGAGCAGTACTTC. Amino acids: CASSQEGWDRVTYEQYF.

This clonotype was detected ten times or more. The V call is TRBV6-1, the J call TRBJ2-7, with a tentative D call TRBD1 (6 bases). There are 14 residues in the CDR3. Trimming cost V 5 bases and J 6 bases, with 17 bases left between them. Per germline, CDR1 MNHNS and CDR2 SASEGT. CDR3 sequence (DNA): TGTGCCAGCAGTCCCCAGAGACAGGTTCCCGAGCAGTACTTC. It codes for CASSPQRQVPEQYF.

This clonotype was seen repeatedly, ten times or more. This chain uses TRBV20-1 with TRBJ2-1, with 8 bases matching TRBD1. This CDR3 contains 14 residues. Unmatched junction bases numbered 4, after V lost 6 bases and J lost 0 bases. Per the germline V gene, CDR1 is DFQATT and CDR2 is SNEGSKA (reference sequence). This CDR3 is CSAQQGGSYNEQFF. CDR3 bases: TGCAGTGCGCAACAGGGGGGCTCCTACAATGAGCAGTTCTTC.

This clonotype was seen once. The chain carries TRBV2 and TRBJ1-1; D call uncertain. The germline CDR1 and CDR2 sequences are SNHLY and FYNNEI. V lost 4 bases, J lost 3 bases, and 3 bases lay in between. The CDR3 consists of 11 residues. The CDR3 nucleotides read TGTGCCAGCAGTGGGCACACTGAAGCTTTCTTT. This sequence encodes CASSGHTEAFF.

In its sample, this clonotype was seen many times. The rearrangement links TRBV6-5 to TRBJ2-2; D unclear. Trimming cost V 6 bases and J 2 bases, with 10 bases left between them. In germline, CDR1 is MNHEY, CDR2 SVGAGI. This CDR3 spans 14 amino acids. In nucleotides, the CDR3 is TGTGCCAGCAGATCCGTGGCAAACACCGGGGAGCTGTTTTTT. Translated, it gives CASRSVANTGELFF.

The gene calls are TRBV20-1 and TRBJ2-2, with TRBD2 matching 8 bases. Trimming took 6 bases from V and 7 from J; bases not matched to a gene: 4. The CDR3 loop spans 12 amino acids. Germline CDR1 is DFQATT and CDR2 is SNEGSKA (reference sequence). Here the CDR3 reads CSALGTSGELFF. The CDR3 DNA reads TGCAGTGCCCTTGGGACTAGCGGGGAGCTGTTTTTT.

The chain carries TRBV2 and TRBJ2-5, with 9 bases identical to TRBD1. This CDR3 comprises 15 residues. From germline, CDR1 is SNHLY and CDR2 FYNNEI. Here the CDR3 reads CASGELSQDRGTQYF. DNA for the CDR3: TGTGCTAGCGGTGAGCTCAGCCAGGACAGGGGGACCCAGTACTTC.